A single sample gave rise to the 5 T cell receptor beta chains below, sequenced in a study of blood T cell repertoires in COVID-19. Sequencing was performed with immunoSEQ multiplex PCR; in TCRdb, only in-frame clones are kept and a portion is missing. The sample holds approximately 130,000 clones, about four fifths seen once. The sequencing sample was made of peripheral blood. Every receptor here comes from a human donor in a cohort sampled during active COVID-19.

The rearrangement uses TRBV29-1 and TRBJ2-7; TRBD1 matches at 7 bases. After removal of 6 bases from V and 4 bases from J, the junction contained 21 bases not matched to a gene. The CDR3 loop spans 17 amino acids. CDR1 and CDR2 (germline): SQVTM, ANQGSEA. The CDR3 region has the DNA TGCAGCGTAAGACAGGGACGCGCGGCCCCCCGTCTTTACGAGCAGTACTTC. Protein sequence: CSVRQGRAAPRLYEQYF.

The gene calls are TRBV19 and TRBJ1-2, with TRBD1 matching over 7 bases. The V segment lost 5 bases and the J segment 4 bases; nucleotides outside the gene matches: 10. Germline CDR1 LNHDA, CDR2 SQIVND (reference sequence). This CDR3 is built from 15 residues. The CDR3 loop reads CASSSPTGMLYGYTF. DNA of the CDR3: TGTGCCAGTAGTTCTCCGACAGGGATGCTCTATGGCTACACCTTC.

This rearrangement joins TRBV6-5 to TRBJ1-1, with TRBD1 matching 8 bases. The germline V gene encodes CDR1 MNHEY and CDR2 SVGAGI. The V segment lost 2 bases and the J segment 1 base; nucleotides outside the gene matches: 0. This CDR3 comprises 14 residues. The CDR3 sequence: CASSYDRGNTEAFF. The CDR3 DNA sequence: TGTGCCAGCAGTTACGACAGGGGGAACACTGAAGCTTTCTTT.

The chain has TRBV6-9 and TRBJ2-6; a weak D match, TRBD2 (5 bases). Germline values: CDR1 MNHGY, CDR2 SVAAGI. Trimming removed 5 bases from V and 5 bases from J, with 22 bases in between. The CDR3 is 18 residues long. The CDR3 DNA sequence: TGTGCCAGCAGTCATAGCGCCCTTACGACAAGTCGGGCCAACGTCCTGACTTTC. It codes for CASSHSALTTSRANVLTF.

The DNA of the CDR3 is TGTGCCAGCAGCCGGGGACTGGCGAATGAAAAACTGTTTTTT. It translates to CASSRGLANEKLFF. The V gene is TRBV6-5, the J gene TRBJ1-4, with D possibly being TRBD1 (5 bases). This CDR3 contains 14 residues. With 6 bases removed from V and 5 bases from J, the gap between germline ends came to 13 bases. The germline CDR1 and CDR2 sequences are MNHEY and SVGAGI.